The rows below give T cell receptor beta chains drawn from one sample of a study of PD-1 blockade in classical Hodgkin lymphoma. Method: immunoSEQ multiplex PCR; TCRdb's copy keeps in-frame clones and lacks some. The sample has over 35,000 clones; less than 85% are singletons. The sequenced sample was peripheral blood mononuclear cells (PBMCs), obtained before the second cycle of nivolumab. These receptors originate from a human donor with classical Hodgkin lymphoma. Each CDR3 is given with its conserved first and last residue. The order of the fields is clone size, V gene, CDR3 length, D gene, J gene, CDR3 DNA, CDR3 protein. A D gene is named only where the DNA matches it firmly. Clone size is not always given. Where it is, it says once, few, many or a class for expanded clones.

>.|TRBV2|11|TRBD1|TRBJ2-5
TGTGCCAGCAAGGGGGCGGAGACCCAGTACTTC
CASKGAETQYF
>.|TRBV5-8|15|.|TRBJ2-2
TGTGCCAGCAGCTTGCCGGGGTCCCCCACCGGGGAGCTGTTTTTT
CASSLPGSPTGELFF
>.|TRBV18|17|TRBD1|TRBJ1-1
TGTGCCAGCTCAACATTACCGACAGGGTCCATTAACACTGAAGCTTTCTTT
CASSTLPTGSINTEAFF
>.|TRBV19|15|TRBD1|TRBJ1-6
TGTGCCACTAGAGATTCCGGGACAGGGTATTCACCCCTCCACTTT
CATRDSGTGYSPLHF
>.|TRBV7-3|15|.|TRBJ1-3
TGTGCCAGCAGCTTAACGGCAGCCCCTGGAAACACCATATATTTT
CASSLTAAPGNTIYF
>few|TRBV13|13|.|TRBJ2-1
TGTGCCAGCAGCTGGGCCAGGGCGAATGAGCAGTTCTTC
CASSWARANEQFF
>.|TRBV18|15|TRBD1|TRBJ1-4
TGTGCCAGCTCATCGACAGGGGGCTCGGGAGAAAAACTGTTTTTT
CASSSTGGSGEKLFF
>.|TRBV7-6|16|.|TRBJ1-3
TGTGCCAGCAGCTTCGGCACAGGGAGCTCTGGAAACACCATATATTTT
CASSFGTGSSGNTIYF
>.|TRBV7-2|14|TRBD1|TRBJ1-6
TGTGCCAGCGGGCAGGGGGCGCGGAATTCACCCCTCCACTTT
CASGQGARNSPLHF
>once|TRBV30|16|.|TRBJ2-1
TGTGCCTGGAGCTCCCGGGGCTCATGGGGCAACAATGAGCAGTTCTTC
CAWSSRGSWGNNEQFF
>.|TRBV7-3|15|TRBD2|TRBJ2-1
TGTGCCAGCAGCTTAATTAGCGGGTCCTACAATGAGCAGTTCTTC
CASSLISGSYNEQFF
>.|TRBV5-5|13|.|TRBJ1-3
TGTGCCAGCAGCTTGGGTAGCACCAACACCATATATTTT
CASSLGSTNTIYF
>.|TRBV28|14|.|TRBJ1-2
TGTGCCAGCAGGGCGGGACTTTGGGTAGATGGCTACACCTTC
CASRAGLWVDGYTF
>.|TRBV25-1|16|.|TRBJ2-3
TGTGCCAGCAGTGAATCGTCGGGACGGAGCACAGATACGCAGTATTTT
CASSESSGRSTDTQYF
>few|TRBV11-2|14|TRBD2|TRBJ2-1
TGTGCCAGCAGCTTAGGCGGGAGGGCCAGTGAGCAGTTCTTC
CASSLGGRASEQFF
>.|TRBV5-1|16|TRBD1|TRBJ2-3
TGCGCCAGCAGCACTGGGACAGGGGGCGGAGTAGATACGCAGTATTTT
CASSTGTGGGVDTQYF
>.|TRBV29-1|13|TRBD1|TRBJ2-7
TGCAGCGTTGCCGGGACAGGGAGCTACGAGCAGTACTTC
CSVAGTGSYEQYF
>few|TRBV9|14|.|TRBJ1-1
TGTGCCAGCAGCGTAGGGCCAGGGTACACTGAAGCTTTCTTT
CASSVGPGYTEAFF
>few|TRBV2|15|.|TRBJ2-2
TGTGCCAGCAGTCGGGGCACAACGAACACCGGGGAGCTGTTTTTT
CASSRGTTNTGELFF
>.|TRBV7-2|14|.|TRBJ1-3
TGTGCCAGCAGCCCCGAGGGAGCCGGAAACACCATATATTTT
CASSPEGAGNTIYF
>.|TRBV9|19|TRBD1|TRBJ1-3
TGTGCCAGCAGCTCATACCCAGCGGGACAGCCTTTCTCTGGAAACACCATATATTTT
CASSSYPAGQPFSGNTIYF
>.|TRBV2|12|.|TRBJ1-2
TGTGCCAGCAGTGGGGGCGGCTATGGCTACACCTTC
CASSGGGYGYTF
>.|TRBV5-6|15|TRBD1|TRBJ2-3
TGTGCCAGCAGCTCATGGGACAGGCGCACAGATACGCAGTATTTT
CASSSWDRRTDTQYF
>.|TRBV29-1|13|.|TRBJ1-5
TGCAGCGTTGCCACGGGACATACCCAGCCCCAGCATTTT
CSVATGHTQPQHF
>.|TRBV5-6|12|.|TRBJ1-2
TGTGCCACCTCGACTGGGTCCTTTCGCTACACCTTC
CATSTGSFRYTF
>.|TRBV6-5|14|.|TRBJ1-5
TGTGCCAGCACCCAAGGGGGGAGCAATCAGCCCCAGCATTTT
CASTQGGSNQPQHF
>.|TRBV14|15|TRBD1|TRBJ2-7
TGTGCCAGCAGCCTCGCGGGACAGGGTTCCTACGAGCAGTACTTC
CASSLAGQGSYEQYF
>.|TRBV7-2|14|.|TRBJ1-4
TGTGCCAGCAGCTTTTGGCCAGGGAATGAAAAACTGTTTTTT
CASSFWPGNEKLFF